This entry lists 27 T cell receptor beta chains sequenced from one sample in a study of tumor-infiltrating lymphocytes in primary liver carcinoma. A primer matching the constant region was used to make TCR beta cDNA from 450 to 550 ng of total RNA. Investigators got TCR beta libraries out of three nested multiplex PCR rounds, done with slightly modified ARM-PCR. Running roughly 10 cycles apiece, the first two PCR rounds relied on TRBV1-TRBV30 forward primers together with a C-beta reverse primer. TCRdb passed the multiplex PCR reads through MiXCR, listing each CDR3 protein once. The table lists about 210,000 distinct CDR3 sequences, roughly 61% of them singletons. Unsorted whole blood yielded blood RNA, and germline DNA was extracted as well. Sequencing was carried out using peripheral blood. All receptors come from a woman aged 60 to 75 with primary liver carcinoma and hepatitis B virus infection.

Comment on this clonotype: The CDR3 does not end in the conserved phenylalanine or tryptophan, so this is likely a read error. V usage is TRBV11-1 and J usage is TRBJ2-2; unclear D gene. Germline V CDR1 and CDR2: SGHAT, FQDESV (reference sequence). The CDR3 is made up of 17 amino acids. The CDR3: CVSSLEDHPSNTGELFS. The DNA of the CDR3 is TGTGTCAGCAGCTTAGAGGACCACCCGTCGAACACCGGGGAGCTGTTTTCT.

The sample holds many counts of this clonotype. Here the CDR3 reads CASSYGRESFYEQYF. Here the CDR3 DNA reads TGTGCCAGCAGTTACGGGCGGGAGTCGTTTTACGAGCAGTACTTC. The V gene is TRBV6-5, the J gene TRBJ2-7, with 7 bases identical to TRBD2. Trimming took 2 bases from V and 4 from J; bases not matched to a gene: 8. CDR1 MNHEY and CDR2 SVGAGI come from the germline V gene. The CDR3 spans 15 residues.

This clonotype was observed once. This chain connects TRBV10-1 to TRBJ2-2; D call uncertain. With 7 bases removed from V and 5 bases from J, the gap between germline ends came to 11 bases. The CDR3 sequence is 13 residues long. The germline V gene has CDR1 WNHNN and CDR2 SYGVQD (reference sequence). This chain's CDR3 is CASTRTITGELFF. DNA for the CDR3: TGCGCCAGCACTCGTACTATTACCGGGGAGCTGTTTTTT.

Details on this clonotype: The conserved closing phenylalanine or tryptophan is absent in this CDR3, likely reflecting a read error. V is TRBV11-2 and J is TRBJ2-2; 7 bases align to TRBD2. V shed 10 bases, J shed 4 bases, and the junction held 9 bases outside the gene matches. The CDR3 is made up of 14 amino acids. The germline V gene has CDR1 SGHAT and CDR2 FQNNGV. CDR3 residues: CANTILALTGELFS. The CDR3, as DNA: TGTGCCAATACCATACTAGCGCTCACCGGGGAGCTGTTTTCT.

Remarks on this clonotype: Compared with germline, one end of the junction differs, possibly owing to a read error. CDR3 loop: CASSFMASGRDNEQFF. The CDR3 nucleotides are TGTGCCAGTAGTTTTATGGCTAGCGGGAGGGACAATGAGCAGTTCTTC. The chain has TRBV12-3 or TRBV12-4 and TRBJ2-1; 12 bases are a match to TRBD2. This CDR3 has 16 amino acids.

Concerning this clonotype: It is likely a read error, because the conserved phenylalanine at the end of the CDR3 is missing. J is TRBJ2-7 and V is TRBV7-9; no clear D. The CDR3 sequence is 13 residues long. Germline CDR1 SEHNR, CDR2 FQNEAQ (reference sequence). Deletions cut 5 bases from V and 3 bases from J, with 11 bases between. CDR3 nucleotides: TGTGCCAGCAGCCCGAGTGGGGACTACGAGCAGTACCTC. This gives the protein CASSPSGDYEQYL.

The chain joins TRBV12-3 or TRBV12-4 to TRBJ2-5; D unclear. The V and J ends lost 3 bases and 5 bases respectively, with 19 bases between them. The CDR3 is made up of 16 amino acids. In DNA form, the CDR3 reads TGTGCCAGCAGTTTTGGCTCCGGGCACCCGACCGAGACCCAGTACTTC. Its translation is CASSFGSGHPTETQYF.

V usage is TRBV9 and J usage is TRBJ2-1, with 7 positions matching TRBD2. With V trimmed by 4 bases and J by 2 bases, 6 bases remained unmatched. This CDR3 comprises 15 residues. CDR1 is SGDLS, CDR2 YYNGEE, per germline. CDR3 sequence reads: CASSTSGAAYNEQFF. DNA of the CDR3: TGTGCCAGCAGCACCAGCGGGGCCGCCTACAATGAGCAGTTCTTC.

The rearrangement uses TRBV7-9 and TRBJ1-2; TRBD1 might be the D (6 bases). Germline-derived CDR1 and CDR2 are SEHNR and FQNEAQ (reference sequence). There are 14 residues in the CDR3. Trimming removed 5 bases at V and 3 bases at J, with 13 bases between. CDR3 loop: CASSTSTGDYGYTF. The CDR3 DNA reads TGTGCCAGCAGCACATCGACAGGCGACTATGGCTACACCTTC.

Note on this clonotype: This sequence may be a read error, since a much larger clone differs from it by one base. This chain links TRBV5-1 with TRBJ2-3; 12 bases are a match to TRBD2. Germline loops: CDR1 SGHRS, CDR2 YFSETQ. This CDR3 has 15 residues. DNA for the CDR3: TGCGCCAGCAGCTTGACTAGCGGGAGGACAGGTACGCAGTATTTT. This gives the protein CASSLTSGRTGTQYF.

This clonotype was seen ten or more times. The chain carries TRBV6-5 and TRBJ1-1, with D possibly being TRBD1 (5 bases). Germline V gene sequence: CDR1 MNHEY, CDR2 SVGAGI. V was shortened by 4 bases and J by 6 bases, with 15 bases between the two germline ends. CDR3 length equals 14 residues. CDR3 region: CASSSGARGAEAFF. The CDR3 nucleotides read TGTGCCAGCAGTTCCGGGGCGCGAGGAGCTGAAGCTTTCTTT.

This clonotype turned up a few times. The chain carries TRBV28 and TRBJ1-3; D is unclear. Germline V lookup: CDR1 MDHEN, CDR2 SYDVKM. The CDR3 has 13 amino acids. V was shortened by 5 bases and J by 7 bases, with 12 bases between the two germline ends. This chain's CDR3 is CASSLPKVNTIYF. In nucleotides, the CDR3 is TGTGCCAGCAGTCTCCCAAAGGTGAACACCATATATTTT.

This clonotype was seen ten or more times. The chain links TRBV6-1 to TRBJ2-1, with 7 bases that match TRBD2. Looked up from germline, CDR1 is MNHNS and CDR2 is SASEGT. V gave up 0 bases and J gave up 10 bases; unmatched junction bases: 3. The CDR3 is 13 amino acids. CDR3 in amino acids: CASSEAGGREQFF. CDR3 coding DNA: TGTGCCAGCAGTGAAGCGGGAGGGCGGGAGCAGTTCTTC.

This clonotype came up many times. The chain carries TRBV5-4 and TRBJ2-1; 8 nucleotides align to TRBD2. After removal of 4 bases from V and 7 bases from J, the junction contained 10 bases not matched to a gene. The germline V gene encodes CDR1 SGHNT and CDR2 YYREEE (reference sequence). The CDR3 sequence is 15 residues long. DNA for the CDR3: TGTGCCAGCAGCAGGCAAGCGGGAGCGGAAAATGAGCAGTTCTTC. It encodes CASSRQAGAENEQFF.

This chain connects TRBV29-1 to TRBJ2-2; the D gene is possibly TRBD1 (6 bases). The CDR3 sequence is 14 residues long. The germline V and J ends were trimmed by 3 bases and 1 base, with 9 bases remaining between them. Germline V gene lookup returns CDR1 SQVTM and CDR2 ANQGSEA. The CDR3, as DNA: TGCAGCGTTGATTCAGGGGTGAACACCGGGGAGCTGTTTTTT. This codes for CSVDSGVNTGELFF.

In this sample, this clonotype turned up many times. The chain recombines TRBV12-3 or TRBV12-4 with TRBJ2-5; 7 bases match TRBD2. With V trimmed by 7 bases and J by 4 bases, 15 bases remained unmatched. The CDR3 is 16 amino acids. The CDR3 DNA reads as TGTGCCAGCACCTGGGGGGGAGGGCCTCGGTTAGAGACCCAGTACTTC. Residues: CASTWGGGPRLETQYF.

Of note for this clonotype: This may stem from a read error, because a much larger clone lies one nucleotide away. The chain joins TRBV6-6 to TRBJ1-1; D is unclear. CDR1 is MNHNY, CDR2 SVGAGI, per germline (reference sequence). CDR3 length: 12 residues. CDR3 region: CTSSKGPTEAFF. CDR3 coding DNA: TGTACCAGCAGTAAGGGCCCCACTGAAGCTTTCTTT.

This clonotype came up once. The chain employs TRBV11-3 and TRBJ2-3, with a possible D match to TRBD1 (5 bases). The CDR3 consists of 12 residues. V was shortened by 11 bases and J by 4 bases, with 13 bases between the two germline ends. In germline, CDR1 is SGHNT, CDR2 YENEEA. Here the CDR3 DNA reads TGTGCCTCCCTGTGGGGCGCAGATACGCAGTATTTT. It yields the protein CASLWGADTQYF.

About this clonotype itself: Its ends do not fully match the called genes, so a read error is possible. The chain recombines TRBV11-2 with TRBJ1-1; the D gene is possibly TRBD1 (6 bases). Germline-derived CDR1 and CDR2 are SGHAT and FQNNGV. This CDR3 has 16 amino acids. The CDR3 DNA reads TGTGCCAGCAGCTTGGCGGTAAGGGGGACACGGTCTGAAGCATTCTTT. Translation gives CASSLAVRGTRSEAFF.

This clonotype was found many times. The chain joins TRBV5-6 to TRBJ2-1; tentatively, D is TRBD2 (5 bases). The germline CDR1 and CDR2 sequences are SGHDT and YYEEEE. Deletions cut 5 bases from V and 8 bases from J, with 11 bases between. CDR3 length: 12 amino acids. As DNA, the CDR3 is TGTGCCAGCAGTCGGGGATGGGATGAGCAGTTCTTC. Translated, it gives CASSRGWDEQFF.

Concerning this clonotype itself: A much larger clone is a single base away; this may be a read error. Lacking the conserved final phenylalanine or tryptophan, this CDR3 likely reflects a read error. V gene TRBV7-8 combines with J gene TRBJ2-1, with 12 bases that match TRBD2. The germline V gene encodes CDR1 SGHVS and CDR2 FQNEAQ. The CDR3 runs to 17 residues. V dropped 7 bases and J dropped 9; count of bases not matched to a gene: 16. CDR3 DNA: TGTGCCAGCACCACTATACCACTAGCGGGAGGAATCGGTGAGCAGTTCTCC. This gives the protein CASTTIPLAGGIGEQFS.

This chain connects TRBV5-1 to TRBJ2-3, with D perhaps given as TRBD1 or TRBD2 (6 bases each). The V gene's germline CDR1 is SGHRS and CDR2 YFSETQ. The ends were cut back, 5 bases at V and 4 bases at J, with 17 bases in the middle. The CDR3 runs 15 residues. The CDR3 nucleotides read TGCGCCAGCAGGAGGGGAGCGGAGGGGGCAGATACGCAGTATTTT. The encoded protein is CASRRGAEGADTQYF.

Note on this clonotype: At one end the junction does not follow the germline gene, possibly because of a read error. The rearrangement joins TRBV6-5 to TRBJ2-1; perhaps D is TRBD1 or TRBD2 (5 bases each). The CDR3 runs 14 residues. Germline lookup yields CDR1 MNHEY and CDR2 SVGAGI. The CDR3: CASSYRDVYNGQFF. CDR3 bases: TGTGCTAGCAGTTACCGGGACGTCTACAATGGGCAGTTCTTC.

Note on this clonotype: The CDR3 end shows no conserved phenylalanine or tryptophan, and so a read error is likely. J is TRBJ1-1 and V is TRBV11-2; the D is unclear. Germline CDR1 and CDR2: SGHAT and FQNNGV. This CDR3 has 13 residues. For the CDR3, the DNA is TGTGCCAGTAGCTTAGTTTCTATGGCTGCAGCTTTCTCT. Residues: CASSLVSMAAAFS.

To note about this clonotype: One junction end does not reproduce the germline sequence, and a read error may be involved. The chain uses TRBV11-3 and TRBJ2-5, with D possibly TRBD2 on 5 matching bases. From germline, CDR1 is SGHNT and CDR2 YENEEA. This CDR3 has 14 amino acids. CDR3 in DNA: TGTGCCAGCAGCCTATGGACTGCCCAAGAGACCCGGTACTTC. This gives the protein CASSLWTAQETRYF.

The chain recombines TRBV5-5 with TRBJ2-3, with D unresolved. The CDR3 length is 14 residues. V lost 1 base, J lost 8 bases, and 14 bases lay in between. Per the germline V gene, CDR1 is SGHKS and CDR2 is YYEKEE (reference sequence). For the CDR3, the DNA is TGTGCCAGCAGCTTGTCTCACAGCACATGTACGCAGTATTTT. Protein: CASSLSHSTCTQYF.

CDR3 protein: CASSIYTGRVKSTDTQYF. CDR3 in DNA: TGTGCCAGCAGCATCTACACCGGCCGGGTAAAAAGCACAGATACGCAGTATTTT. The V gene is TRBV9, the J gene TRBJ2-3; D unresolved. The CDR3 extends over 18 amino acids. Germline values: CDR1 SGDLS, CDR2 YYNGEE. Trimming pared 4 bases from V and 0 bases from J, leaving 21 bases between. Filled out from reference TRBV9 and TRBJ2-3, the complete variable domain reads DSGVTQTPKHLITATGQRVTLRCSPRSGDLSVYWYQQSLDQGLQFLIQYYNGEERAKGNILERFSAQQFPDLHSELNLSSLELGDSALYFCASSIYTGRVKSTDTQYFGPGTRLTVL.